This entry is about one TCR beta chain. The antigen is not known. The germline V gene encodes CDR1 SQVTM and CDR2 ANQGSEA. Trimming shortened V by 1 base and J by 4 bases, and 10 bases separated the two germline ends. This CDR3 spans 13 amino acids. This entry comes from a study of cytotoxic CD8 clonotypes in ibrutinib-treated CLL. Some clones are missing from TCRdb's copy, which holds only in-frame ones; the method was immunoSEQ multiplex PCR. The sample holds under 300,000 clones, 60% to 75% seen once. The study, taken as a whole, reports: Clonality rose at ibrutinib response and fell back toward baseline at progression.

Source: PBMCs, taken after 24 months of ibrutinib treatment. The origin of this receptor is a human donor with chronic lymphocytic leukemia. V and J are TRBV29-1 and TRBJ1-1; D not resolved. The CDR3 spells CSVEGSRATEAFF. The CDR3 DNA reads as TGCAGCGTTGAAGGGTCGCGCGCCACTGAAGCTTTCTTT.